The next 10 T cell receptor beta chains were all read from a single sample in a study of response to subunit inactivated influenza vaccine (dated by TCRdb to between 2018 and 2020). Library preparation employed RT-PCR. TCRdb names Illumina HiSeq 2500 as the instrument used. The public reads were quality trimmed at Q25 with fastp and then assembled into clones with MiXCR by TCRdb, keeping productive beta chains. When rows share a CDR3 protein, they turn into one entry using the most common DNA and genes. Across this sample there are about 830,000 distinct CDR3 sequences, with around 18% seen only once. Jointly, the top ten make up roughly a tenth of the sample. This specimen was PBMCs from blood, taken roughly 5 days after vaccination. The receptors shown here come from a man aged 50 to 60 who received an inactivated influenza vaccine. Donor details come from another sample of the same person, matched by shared clones.

This clonotype was observed a few times. The chain employs TRBV7-2 and TRBJ1-6; no reliable D call. V was clipped by 5 bases and J by 0 bases, with 8 bases between them. This CDR3 contains 15 residues. Germline assignment: CDR1 SGHTA and CDR2 FQGNSA. The CDR3, as DNA: TGTGCCAGCAGCGGCAGGAGCTCCTATAATTCACCCCTCCACTTT. Amino acids: CASSGRSSYNSPLHF.

The chain couples TRBV7-6 to TRBJ1-1; TRBD1 matches 7 bases. This CDR3 has 12 residues. Trimming removed 5 bases from V and 11 bases from J; junction bases left unmatched: 8. Germline-derived CDR1 and CDR2 are SGHVS and FNYEAQ. The DNA of the CDR3 is TGTGCCAGCAGCCAAGCAGGGGGGCGCGCTTTCTTT. This codes for CASSQAGGRAFF.

The J gene is TRBJ2-1, the V gene TRBV28; D gene unclear. From germline, CDR1 is MDHEN and CDR2 SYDVKM. V gave up 4 bases and J gave up 8 bases, with 18 bases separating them. This CDR3 is 15 amino acids long. The chain's CDR3 is CASSYNHQDEDEQFF. Here the CDR3 DNA reads TGTGCCAGCAGTTATAACCATCAGGACGAAGATGAGCAGTTCTTC.

The chain combines TRBV6-2 or TRBV6-3 with TRBJ2-1; 10 bases line up with TRBD2. V shed 6 bases, J shed 0 bases, and the junction held 5 bases outside the gene matches. CDR1 is MNHEY and CDR2 is SVGEGT in the germline V gene. The CDR3 consists of 16 residues. Here the CDR3 reads CASSHGLAVSYNEQFF. The CDR3 DNA sequence: TGTGCCAGCAGCCACGGACTAGCGGTCTCCTACAATGAGCAGTTCTTC.

Of note for this clonotype: An end of the junction does not agree with germline; a read error may underlie this. This rearrangement joins TRBV6-1 to TRBJ2-7; tentative D call: TRBD1 (6 bases). The CDR3 spans 12 residues. The germline V gene encodes CDR1 MNHNS and CDR2 SASEGT. The CDR3 protein is CASREGGYEQYF. The CDR3 DNA reads as TGTGCCAGCAGGGAAGGGGGTTACGAGCAGTACTTC.

The rearrangement links TRBV4-2 to TRBJ1-6, with 9 bases matching TRBD1. The CDR3 loop spans 16 amino acids. Germline trimming cut 3 bases from V and 11 bases from J; bases unmatched to any gene: 11. Germline CDR1 is LGHNA and CDR2 is YNFKEQ. CDR3 nucleotides: TGTGCCAGCAGCCAGGGACAGGGTCGGTTGGGAACACCCCTCCACTTT. Amino acid sequence: CASSQGQGRLGTPLHF.

This clonotype was picked up one time. The V gene is TRBV7-3, the J gene TRBJ2-1; D is possibly TRBD1 or TRBD2 (5 bases each). The CDR3 has 15 residues. Germline V CDR1 and CDR2: SGHTA, FQGTGA. Trimming left V 5 bases short and J 2 bases short, with 13 bases between. The CDR3, as DNA: TGTGCCAGCAGCCCGGGGCAGCCCCCCTACAATGAGCAGTTCTTC. This gives the protein CASSPGQPPYNEQFF.

Only a few counts were recorded for this clonotype. The V gene is TRBV29-1, the J gene TRBJ2-6; D gene uncertain. The germline V gene has CDR1 SQVTM and CDR2 ANQGSEA. V lost 7 bases and J lost 0, with 13 bases in between. This CDR3 is built from 15 residues. CDR3 bases: TGCAGCGCATCCCCAGAGAGCTCTGGGGCCAACGTCCTGACTTTC. Translating it yields CSASPESSGANVLTF.

In this sample, this clonotype turned up a few times. The V and J genes are TRBV6-1 and TRBJ1-1, with a tentative D call TRBD1 (6 bases). Between the trimmed V and J ends, which lost 7 bases and 5 bases, there was a span of 17 bases. This CDR3 is built from 14 residues. Germline CDR1 MNHNS, CDR2 SASEGT. The CDR3: CASTLLQGGTEAFF. Written as DNA, the CDR3 is TGTGCCAGCACACTTCTACAGGGCGGTACTGAAGCTTTCTTT.

A few counts support this clonotype. The chain links TRBV6-2 or TRBV6-3 to TRBJ2-6; 7 nucleotides match TRBD1. CDR3 size: 16 residues. Germline V gene lookup returns CDR1 MNHEY and CDR2 SVGEGT. The ends lost 7 bases at V and 4 bases at J; junction bases unmatched: 10. The CDR3 region has the DNA TGTGCCAGCAATGCCCGACAGGGCGCCGGGGCCAACGTCCTGACTTTC. Residues: CASNARQGAGANVLTF.